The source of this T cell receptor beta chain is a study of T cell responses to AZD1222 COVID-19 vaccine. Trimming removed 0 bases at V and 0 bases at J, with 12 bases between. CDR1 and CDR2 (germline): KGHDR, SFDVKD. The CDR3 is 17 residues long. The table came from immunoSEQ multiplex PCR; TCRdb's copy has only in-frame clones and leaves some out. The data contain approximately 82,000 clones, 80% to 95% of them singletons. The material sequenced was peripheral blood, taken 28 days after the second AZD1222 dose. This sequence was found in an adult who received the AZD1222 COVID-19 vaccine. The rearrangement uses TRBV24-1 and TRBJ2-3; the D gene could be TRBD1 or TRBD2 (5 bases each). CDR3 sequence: CATSDLLGDLSTDTQYF. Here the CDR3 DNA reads TGTGCCACCAGTGATTTGCTAGGGGACCTGAGCACAGATACGCAGTATTTT.